This entry is about one T cell receptor (beta chain). Source study methods: It was from reference gene primer amplification that nucleated cell counts were estimated. Using immunoSEQ multiplex PCR, the repertoire was profiled, and TCRdb retains in-frame clones only, with some absent. V, J and clone size were drawn from that table, and D and trimming were deduced from the DNA. The sample holds over 150,000 clones, 85% seen once. This entry is derived from a study of blood T cell repertoires in COVID-19. Turning to the study itself: COVID-19 samples from acute and convalescent phases originated in the United States, Italy and Spain. Sample material is recorded as cDNA or gDNA derived from T cells, B-cell-depleted T cells, or PBMCs.

V lost 7 bases and J lost 8, with 17 bases in between. The CDR3 is 13 amino acids. Germline lookup yields CDR1 MNHEY and CDR2 SVGAGI. Sequencing was carried out using peripheral blood. The chain combines TRBV6-5 with TRBJ1-2; D perhaps matches TRBD1 (6 bases). The TCR originated in a man in his forties with acute or convalescent COVID-19. The CDR3 sequence: CASNLREGTGYTF. CDR3 nucleotides: TGTGCCAGCAACCTACGGGAGGGGACAGGCTACACCTTC.